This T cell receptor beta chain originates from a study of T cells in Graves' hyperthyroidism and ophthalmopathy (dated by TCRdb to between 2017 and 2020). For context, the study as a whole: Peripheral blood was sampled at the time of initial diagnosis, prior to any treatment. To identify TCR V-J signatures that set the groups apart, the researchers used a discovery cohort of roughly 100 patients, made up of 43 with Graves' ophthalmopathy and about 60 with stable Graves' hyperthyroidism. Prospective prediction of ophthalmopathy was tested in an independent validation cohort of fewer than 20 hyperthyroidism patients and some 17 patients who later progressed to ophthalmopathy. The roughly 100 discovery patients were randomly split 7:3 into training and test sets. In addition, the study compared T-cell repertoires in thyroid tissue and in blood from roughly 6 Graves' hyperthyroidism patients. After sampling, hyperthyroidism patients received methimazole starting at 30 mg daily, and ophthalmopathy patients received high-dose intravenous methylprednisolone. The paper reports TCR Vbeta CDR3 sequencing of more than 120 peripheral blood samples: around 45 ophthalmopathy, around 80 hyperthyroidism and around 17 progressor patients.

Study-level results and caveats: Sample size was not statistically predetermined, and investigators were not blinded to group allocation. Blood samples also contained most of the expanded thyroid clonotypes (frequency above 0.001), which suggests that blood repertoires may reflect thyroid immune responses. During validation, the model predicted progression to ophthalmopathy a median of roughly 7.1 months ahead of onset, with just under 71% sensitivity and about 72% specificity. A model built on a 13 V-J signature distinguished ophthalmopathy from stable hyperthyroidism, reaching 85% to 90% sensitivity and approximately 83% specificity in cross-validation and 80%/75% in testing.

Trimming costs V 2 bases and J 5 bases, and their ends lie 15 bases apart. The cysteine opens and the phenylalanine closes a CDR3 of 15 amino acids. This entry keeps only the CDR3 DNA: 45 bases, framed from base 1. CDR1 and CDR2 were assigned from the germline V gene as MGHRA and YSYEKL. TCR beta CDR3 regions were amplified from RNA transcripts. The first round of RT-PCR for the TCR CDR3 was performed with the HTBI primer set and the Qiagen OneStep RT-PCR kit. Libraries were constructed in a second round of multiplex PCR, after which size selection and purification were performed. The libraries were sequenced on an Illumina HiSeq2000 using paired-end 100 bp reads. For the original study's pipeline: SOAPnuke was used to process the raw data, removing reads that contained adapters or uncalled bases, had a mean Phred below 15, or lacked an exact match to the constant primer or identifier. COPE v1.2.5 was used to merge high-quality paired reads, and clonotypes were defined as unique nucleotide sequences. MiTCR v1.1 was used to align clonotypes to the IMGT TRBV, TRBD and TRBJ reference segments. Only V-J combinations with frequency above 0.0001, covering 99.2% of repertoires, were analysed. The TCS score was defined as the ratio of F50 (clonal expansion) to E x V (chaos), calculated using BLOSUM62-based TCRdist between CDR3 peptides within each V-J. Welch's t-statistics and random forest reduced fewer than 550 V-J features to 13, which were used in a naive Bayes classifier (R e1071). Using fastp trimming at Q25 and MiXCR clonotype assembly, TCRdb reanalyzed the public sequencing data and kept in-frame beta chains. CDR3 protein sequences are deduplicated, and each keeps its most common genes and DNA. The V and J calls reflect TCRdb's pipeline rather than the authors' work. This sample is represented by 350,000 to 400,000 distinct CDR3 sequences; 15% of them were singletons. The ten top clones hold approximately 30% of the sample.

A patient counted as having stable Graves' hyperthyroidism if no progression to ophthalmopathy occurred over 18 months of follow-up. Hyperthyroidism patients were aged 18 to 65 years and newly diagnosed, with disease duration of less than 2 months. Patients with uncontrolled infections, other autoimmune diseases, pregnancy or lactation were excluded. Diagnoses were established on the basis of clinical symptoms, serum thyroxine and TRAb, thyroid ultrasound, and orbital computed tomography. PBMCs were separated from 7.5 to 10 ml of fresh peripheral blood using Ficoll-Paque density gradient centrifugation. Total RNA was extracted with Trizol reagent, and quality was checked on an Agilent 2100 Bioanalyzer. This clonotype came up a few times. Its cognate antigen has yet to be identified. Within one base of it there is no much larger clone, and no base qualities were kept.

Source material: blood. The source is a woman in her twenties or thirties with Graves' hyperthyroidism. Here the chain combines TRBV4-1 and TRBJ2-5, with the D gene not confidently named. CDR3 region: CASSQSRAYPETQYF. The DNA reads TGCGCCAGCAGCCAAAGTCGGGCCTATCCGGAGACCCAGTACTTC.